This T cell receptor (beta chain) originates from a study of identical twins. TCRdb processed the 5' RACE reads anew with MiXCR; each CDR3 protein has one entry. The sample has 100,000 to 110,000 distinct CDR3 sequences; under 7% are singletons. Germline CDR1 is MDHEN and CDR2 is SYDVKM. The CDR3 totals 15 residues. Trimming at V came to 5 bases and at J to 5 bases, leaving 9 bases not matched to a gene. Material: memory T cells sorted from blood. The clonotype originates from a woman aged 45-65 years in good health. The V call is TRBV28, the J call TRBJ2-1; the match to TRBD1 covers 7 bases. CDR3 bases: TGTGCCAGCAGTCCTCCCGGGACAGTTAACAATGAGCAGTTCTTC. Amino acids: CASSPPGTVNNEQFF.